What follows are 29 T cell receptor beta chains derived from one specimen sequenced in a study of blood T cell repertoires in COVID-19. TCRdb keeps only in-frame clones here, not all; method: immunoSEQ multiplex PCR. The table lists 100,000 or so clones, roughly 92% of them singletons. The source material was peripheral blood. All receptors derive from a man aged 50 to 60 with active COVID-19.

The rearrangement uses TRBV7-3 and TRBJ1-1; TRBD1 is a possible D gene (5 bases). This CDR3 region has 13 residues. The V gene's germline CDR1 is SGHTA and CDR2 FQGTGA. Trimming cost V 6 bases and J 1 base, with 9 bases left between them. Here the CDR3 reads CASSPQGNTEAFF. The CDR3 DNA reads as TGTGCCAGCAGTCCCCAGGGGAACACTGAAGCTTTCTTT.

This chain links TRBV12-3 or TRBV12-4 with TRBJ1-2, with 9 bases aligning to TRBD1. CDR3 length equals 13 residues. V shed 6 bases and J 7 bases; nucleotides not matched to a gene: 6. Here the CDR3 reads CASSLGQGIGYTF. The CDR3 DNA reads as TGTGCCAGCAGCCTGGGACAGGGCATTGGCTACACCTTC.

The chain carries TRBV5-6 and TRBJ2-7; 10 bases agree with TRBD2. Germline V gives CDR1 SGHDT, CDR2 YYEEEE. The CDR3 contains 15 residues. The V and J ends lost 4 bases and 0 bases, in that order; junction bases with no gene match: 4. In DNA form, the CDR3 reads TGTGCCAGCAGCCTGACTAGCGGGTACTCCTACGAGCAGTACTTC. Amino acid sequence: CASSLTSGYSYEQYF.

The V call is TRBV7-9, the J call TRBJ2-1, with a possible D match to TRBD2 (5 bases). Germline V lookup: CDR1 SEHNR, CDR2 FQNEAQ (reference sequence). Trimming cost V 2 bases and J 6 bases, with 14 bases left between them. The CDR3 has 15 residues. As DNA, the CDR3 is TGTGCCAGCAGCTTACCGAGCGGCGTTAGCAATGAGCAGTTCTTC. It specifies CASSLPSGVSNEQFF.

V and J are TRBV6-6 and TRBJ2-3; D gene uncertain. Germline V lookup: CDR1 MNHNY, CDR2 SVGAGI (reference sequence). The V gene lost 0 bases and the J gene lost 0 bases, with 10 bases spanning the gap. The CDR3 totals 16 residues. The CDR3 loop reads CASSYSGRPSTDTQYF. The CDR3 nucleotides are TGTGCCAGCAGTTACTCGGGCAGGCCTAGCACAGATACGCAGTATTTT.

This chain links TRBV21-1 with TRBJ2-2; the table calls TRBD2, which could not be checked here. TRBV21-1 is a pseudogene. This CDR3 contains 15 residues. Written as DNA, the CDR3 is TGTGCCAGCAGCGAACTAGCTCAGAACACCGGGGAGCTGTTTTTT. Encoded protein: CASSELAQNTGELFF.

The chain is built from TRBV5-4 and TRBJ1-2; possibly TRBD1 for D (5 bases). Trimming took 0 bases from V and 7 from J, leaving 16 bases between them. The CDR3 contains 15 residues. CDR1 and CDR2 (germline): SGHNT, YYREEE (reference sequence). The CDR3 protein is CASSLVGVPTTGYTF. CDR3 in DNA: TGTGCCAGCAGCTTGGTAGGGGTCCCAACTACTGGCTACACCTTC. The full variable domain, in which reference TRBV5-4 and TRBJ1-2 provide the parts outside the CDR3, is ETGVTQSPTHLIKTRGQQVTLRCSSQSGHNTVSWYQQALGQGPQFIFQYYREEENGRGNFPPRFSGLQFPNYSSELNVNALELDDSALYLCASSLVGVPTTGYTFGSGTRLTVV.

The genes are TRBV5-1 and TRBJ1-2, with D tentatively TRBD1 (5 bases). The CDR3 is 13 residues long. V was pared by 0 bases and J by 6 bases, with 9 bases between. Germline CDR1 is SGHRS and CDR2 is YFSETQ. The CDR3 is CASSLGQTDGYTF. The CDR3 region has the DNA TGCGCCAGCAGCTTGGGACAGACGGATGGCTACACCTTC.

The chain joins TRBV9 to TRBJ2-2, with D possibly being TRBD1 (6 bases). The germline CDR1 and CDR2 sequences are SGDLS and YYNGEE. The V and J ends lost 0 bases and 1 base respectively, with 13 bases between them. This CDR3 spans 17 amino acids. CDR3 DNA sequence: TGTGCCAGCAGCGTAGCAGGGGCGAGGTTGAACACCGGGGAGCTGTTTTTT. It is translated as CASSVAGARLNTGELFF.

The chain has TRBV6-5 and TRBJ1-4, with a weak D call TRBD1 (5 bases). The CDR3 is 14 amino acids. Trimming stripped 0 bases from V and 5 bases from J, with 7 bases between. Germline assignment: CDR1 MNHEY and CDR2 SVGAGI. In nucleotides, the CDR3 is TGTGCCAGCAGTTACTCGTACAGGAATGAAAAACTGTTTTTT. Residues: CASSYSYRNEKLFF.

The rearrangement uses TRBV28 and TRBJ2-7, with TRBD2 matching over 8 bases. From germline, CDR1 is MDHEN and CDR2 SYDVKM. Trimming cost V 2 bases and J 6 bases; bases outside gene matches: 12. The CDR3 totals 16 residues. In nucleotides, the CDR3 is TGTGCCAGCAGTTTAGGGGCGGGAGGCCTAAGGACCGAGCAGTACTTC. Its protein is CASSLGAGGLRTEQYF.

The chain couples TRBV6-6 to TRBJ1-2; the D gene is possibly TRBD1 (5 bases). The CDR3 runs to 11 residues. Germline CDR1 MNHNY, CDR2 SVGAGI (reference sequence). V was clipped by 6 bases and J by 6 bases, with 8 bases between them. This CDR3 reads CASSPGDGYTF. The CDR3 DNA sequence: TGTGCCAGCAGCCCGGGGGATGGCTACACCTTC.

V gene TRBV5-5 combines with J gene TRBJ1-1; D uncertain. The ends were cut back, 3 bases at V and 0 bases at J, with 9 bases in the middle. This CDR3 is built from 14 residues. Germline V gene data show CDR1 as SGHKS and CDR2 as YYEKEE (reference sequence). CDR3 in DNA: TGTGCCAGCAGCTACGTGGGCATGAACACTGAAGCTTTCTTT. As protein: CASSYVGMNTEAFF. Supplemented by reference TRBV5-5 and TRBJ1-1, the full variable domain reads DAGVTQSPTHLIKTRGQQVTLRCSPISGHKSVSWYQQVLGQGPQFIFQYYEKEERGRGNFPDRFSARQFPNYSSELNVNALLLGDSALYLCASSYVGMNTEAFFGQGTRLTVV.

The J gene is TRBJ1-5, the V gene TRBV30; perhaps TRBD1 as D (5 bases). CDR1 and CDR2 (germline): GTSNPN, SVGIG (reference sequence). The CDR3 sequence is 14 residues long. The V gene lost 1 base and the J gene lost 7 bases, with 14 bases spanning the gap. The CDR3 DNA reads as TGTGCCTGGAGTGACCCGACAGAATTCCAGCCCCAGCATTTT. Residues: CAWSDPTEFQPQHF.

The chain joins TRBV2 to TRBJ2-1; the D gene is possibly TRBD2 (5 bases). Germline loops: CDR1 SNHLY, CDR2 FYNNEI. V was cut by 4 bases and J by 4 bases, with 14 bases left in between. The length of the CDR3 is 15 residues. The CDR3 loop reads CASSAARGSYNEQFF. The CDR3, as DNA: TGTGCCAGCAGTGCGGCCCGAGGGTCATACAATGAGCAGTTCTTC.

The chain carries TRBV28 and TRBJ1-1; D is uncertain. CDR1 is MDHEN and CDR2 is SYDVKM in the germline V gene. Between the trimmed V and J ends, which lost 6 bases and 10 bases, there was a span of 21 bases. This CDR3 has 14 amino acids. The CDR3 loop is CASRDSVPPAGAFF. CDR3 coding DNA: TGTGCCAGCAGGGACTCCGTGCCCCCAGCCGGAGCTTTCTTT.

The chain is built from TRBV7-3 and TRBJ2-3; TRBD2 aligns across 14 bases. The CDR3 loop spans 16 amino acids. Germline CDR1 and CDR2: SGHTA and FQGTGA. V was clipped by 5 bases and J by 6 bases; unmatched bases: 7. This CDR3 is CASSMGLAGDPDTQYF. Here the CDR3 DNA reads TGTGCCAGCAGCATGGGACTAGCGGGAGATCCCGATACGCAGTATTTT. Supplemented by reference TRBV7-3 and TRBJ2-3, the full variable domain reads GAGVSQTPSNKVTEKGKYVELRCDPISGHTALYWYRQSLGQGPEFLIYFQGTGAADDSGLPNDRFFAVRPEGSVSTLKIQRTERGDSAVYLCASSMGLAGDPDTQYFGPGTRLTVL.

This chain uses TRBV19 with TRBJ2-7, with 7 bases identical to TRBD2. The CDR3 extends over 15 amino acids. Germline CDR1 LNHDA, CDR2 SQIVND (reference sequence). Trimming cost V 4 bases and J 3 bases; bases outside gene matches: 9. In DNA form, the CDR3 reads TGTGCCAGTAGTACCGCGAGCGGGACCCTCTACGAGCAGTACTTC. Its translation: CASSTASGTLYEQYF.

The rearrangement uses TRBV21-1 and TRBJ1-1. TRBV21-1 is a pseudogene locus. This CDR3 has 14 residues. The CDR3 bases are TGTGCCAGCAGCAGAGAGGAGCGGAACACTGAAGCTTTCTTT. This sequence encodes CASSREERNTEAFF.

J is TRBJ2-1 and V is TRBV28, with 7 bases fitting TRBD1. V dropped 5 bases and J dropped 4; count of bases not matched to a gene: 8. The CDR3 runs 15 residues. Germline V gives CDR1 MDHEN, CDR2 SYDVKM. The CDR3 region has the DNA TGTGCCAGCAGTCGGAGGACAGGCCGATACAATGAGCAGTTCTTC. Its protein is CASSRRTGRYNEQFF.

This CDR3 reads CASSTGTSGYQETQYF. The CDR3 region has the DNA TGCGCCAGCAGCACCGGGACTAGCGGTTACCAAGAGACCCAGTACTTC. The chain is built from TRBV5-1 and TRBJ2-5; 11 nucleotides match TRBD2. Germline V gives CDR1 SGHRS, CDR2 YFSETQ. V lost 4 bases, J lost 0 bases, and 5 bases stayed unmatched. The CDR3 has 16 amino acids.

The V call is TRBV25-1, the J call TRBJ2-5, with D perhaps matching TRBD2 (5 bases). The ends were cut back, 5 bases at V and 1 base at J, with 17 bases in the middle. From germline, CDR1 is MGHDK and CDR2 SYGVNS. The CDR3 runs to 16 residues. CDR3 DNA: TGTGCCAGCAGTCCAGGAGGTAGCCTCTCCCAAGAGACCCAGTACTTC. Encoded protein: CASSPGGSLSQETQYF.

This sequence joins TRBV18 and TRBJ2-1; 14 nucleotides agree with TRBD2. Looked up from germline, CDR1 is KGHSH and CDR2 is LQKENI. The V segment lost 6 bases and the J segment 2 bases; nucleotides outside the gene matches: 9. This CDR3 spans 18 amino acids. The CDR3 here is CASSGLAGGSGTYNEQFF. The DNA for the CDR3 is TGTGCCAGCTCCGGACTAGCGGGAGGTTCTGGGACCTACAATGAGCAGTTCTTC.

V usage is TRBV30 and J usage is TRBJ1-1; 7 bases are a match to TRBD1. With V trimmed by 5 bases and J by 4 bases, 7 bases remained unmatched. Looked up from germline, CDR1 is GTSNPN and CDR2 is SVGIG (reference sequence). The CDR3 length is 13 residues. In DNA form, the CDR3 reads TGTGCCTGGGATGGACAGGAGGGCACTGAAGCTTTCTTT. This gives the protein CAWDGQEGTEAFF.

The chain is built from TRBV10-2 and TRBJ2-1, with D perhaps TRBD1 (6 bases). Germline V lookup: CDR1 WSHSY, CDR2 SAAADI. V lost 2 bases to trimming and J lost 7 bases, with 15 bases between them. This CDR3 region has 15 residues. The CDR3 loop reads CASSERTADRNEQFF. The CDR3 nucleotides are TGCGCCAGCAGTGAGAGGACAGCCGATCGGAATGAGCAGTTCTTC.

V and J are TRBV25-1 and TRBJ1-2, with D perhaps matching TRBD1 (6 bases). Deletions cut 6 bases from V and 8 bases from J, with 16 bases between. The CDR3 consists of 13 residues. Germline CDR1 is MGHDK and CDR2 is SYGVNS. CDR3 coding DNA: TGTGCCAGCAGGAGACAGGAAGCAGGGGGCTACACCTTC. Its protein is CASRRQEAGGYTF.

V usage is TRBV19 and J usage is TRBJ2-7, with 8 bases that match TRBD2. The trim removed 6 bases at V and 3 bases at J, leaving 4 bases unmatched. Germline loops: CDR1 LNHDA, CDR2 SQIVND (reference sequence). The CDR3 has 13 residues. CDR3 amino acids: CASRGLGVYEQYF. The CDR3 region has the DNA TGTGCCAGTAGGGGACTAGGGGTCTACGAGCAGTACTTC.

The chain is built from TRBV28 and TRBJ1-2; D unresolved. Per germline, CDR1 MDHEN and CDR2 SYDVKM. Deletions cut 3 bases from V and 7 bases from J, with 6 bases between. The length of the CDR3 is 11 residues. CDR3 in amino acids: CASSFLSGYTF. Here the CDR3 DNA reads TGTGCCAGCAGTTTTCTCTCTGGCTACACCTTC.

This clone was observed a handful of times. The chain employs TRBV5-1 and TRBJ2-1; TRBD2 matches at 10 bases. The CDR3 length is 15 residues. The J segment lost 12 bases and the V segment lost 1 base, leaving 10 bases of the junction unmatched. Germline CDR1 is SGHRS and CDR2 is YFSETQ. The CDR3 nucleotides are TGCGCCAGCAGCTTGAGCGGGAGGGGACCTGTCGGGCAGTTCTTC. Translation gives CASSLSGRGPVGQFF.